This TCR beta chain was recorded in a study of control samples from healthy donors and cancer patients. V lost 5 bases to trimming and J lost 4 bases; unmatched junction nucleotides: 4. CDR3 length: 15 residues. Germline V gene data show CDR1 as KGHSH and CDR2 as LQKENI. TCRdb's copy holds only in-frame clones and misses some; the assay was immunoSEQ multiplex PCR. The sample carries 85,000 to 90,000 clones, roughly 84% recorded once. The clonotype originates from a woman in her forties in good health. V and J are TRBV18 and TRBJ2-1; 11 positions agree with TRBD2. Specimen: blood. The CDR3 DNA reads as TGTGCCAGCTCAATCGGGACTAGCGGATACAATGAGCAGTTCTTC. This sequence encodes CASSIGTSGYNEQFF.